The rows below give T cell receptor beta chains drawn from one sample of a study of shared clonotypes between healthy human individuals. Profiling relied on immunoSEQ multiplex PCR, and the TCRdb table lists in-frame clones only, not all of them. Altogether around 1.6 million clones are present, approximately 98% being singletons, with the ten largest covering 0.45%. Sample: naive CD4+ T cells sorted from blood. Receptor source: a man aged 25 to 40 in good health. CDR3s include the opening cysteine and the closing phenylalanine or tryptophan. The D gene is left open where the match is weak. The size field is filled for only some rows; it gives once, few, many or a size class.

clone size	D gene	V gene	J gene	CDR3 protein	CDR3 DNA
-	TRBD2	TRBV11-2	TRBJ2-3	CASSLDLGASGSADTQYF	TGTGCCAGCAGCTTAGATCTCGGCGCTAGCGGGAGTGCAGATACGCAGTATTTT
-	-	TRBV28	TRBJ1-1	CASSPGTLYEAFF	TGTGCCAGCAGCCCTGGGACACTTTATGAAGCTTTCTTT
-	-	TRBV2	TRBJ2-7	CASSYYEQYF	TGTGCCAGCAGCTACTACGAGCAGTACTTC
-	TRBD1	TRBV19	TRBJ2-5	CASSIMGDRGETQYF	TGTGCCAGTAGTATAATGGGGGACAGGGGTGAGACCCAGTACTTC
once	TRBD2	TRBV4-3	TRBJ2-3	CASSQEQREDTQYF	TGCGCCAGCAGCCAAGAACAGCGGGAAGATACGCAGTATTTT
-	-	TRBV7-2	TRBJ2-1	CASSPTASSYNEQFF	TGTGCCAGCAGCCCAACTGCAAGCTCCTACAATGAGCAGTTCTTC
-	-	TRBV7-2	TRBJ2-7	CASSLKTGSSEQYF	TGTGCCAGCAGCTTAAAAACCGGGTCCAGCGAGCAGTACTTC
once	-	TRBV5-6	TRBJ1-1	CASSPRQVKNTEAFF	TGTGCCAGCAGCCCCCGACAGGTGAAGAACACTGAAGCTTTCTTT
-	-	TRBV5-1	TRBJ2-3	CASSWQRSPSTDTQYF	TGCGCCAGCAGCTGGCAGCGATCGCCTAGCACAGATACGCAGTATTTT
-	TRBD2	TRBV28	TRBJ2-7	CASSLWTTGGRADEQYF	TGTGCCAGCAGTTTATGGACTACTGGCGGGAGGGCCGACGAGCAGTACTTC
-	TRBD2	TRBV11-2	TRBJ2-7	CASTELAGINEQYF	TGTGCCAGCACCGAACTAGCGGGAATCAACGAGCAGTACTTC
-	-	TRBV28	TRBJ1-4	CASSTPTGRFKVFF	TGTGCCAGCAGTACCCCTACAGGACGTTTTAAGGTGTTTTTT
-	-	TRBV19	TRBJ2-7	CASSSYSYEQYF	TGTGCCAGTAGTAGCTACTCCTACGAGCAGTACTTC
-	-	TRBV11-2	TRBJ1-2	CASTKILTDSLLYGYTF	TGTGCCAGCACCAAAATCCTGACAGACTCCTTGCTCTATGGCTACACCTTC
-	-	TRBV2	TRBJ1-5	CASSEGRGHQPQHF	TGTGCCAGCAGTGAAGGTCGGGGGCATCAGCCCCAGCATTTT
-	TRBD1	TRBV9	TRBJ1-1	CASSVEGAGDTEAFF	TGTGCCAGCAGCGTTGAGGGGGCCGGGGACACTGAAGCTTTCTTT
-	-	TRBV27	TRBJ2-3	CASRGGSTDTQYF	TGTGCCAGCAGGGGCGGAAGCACAGATACGCAGTATTTT
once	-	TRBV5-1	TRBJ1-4	CASSLEARVNEKLFF	TGCGCCAGCAGCTTAGAAGCTAGGGTGAATGAAAAACTGTTTTTT
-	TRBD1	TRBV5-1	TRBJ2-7	CASSPQGAYEQYF	TGCGCCAGCAGCCCACAGGGGGCCTACGAGCAGTACTTC
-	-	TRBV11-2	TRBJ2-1	CASSLGVVADNEQFF	TGTGCCAGCAGCTTAGGGGTAGTAGCGGACAATGAGCAGTTCTTC
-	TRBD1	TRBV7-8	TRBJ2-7	CASSYITGGNEQYF	TGTGCCAGCAGCTACATTACAGGGGGCAACGAGCAGTACTTC
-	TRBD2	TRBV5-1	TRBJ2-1	CASSGGTSGYNEQFF	TGCGCCAGCAGCGGCGGGACTAGCGGATACAATGAGCAGTTCTTC
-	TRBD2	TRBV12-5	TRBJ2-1	CASGLVIAGREFF	TGTGCTAGTGGTTTGGTAATAGCGGGGCGCGAGTTCTTC
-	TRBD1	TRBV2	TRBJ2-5	CAIRDRAAGETQYF	TGTGCCATCCGGGACAGGGCGGCTGGAGAGACCCAGTACTTC
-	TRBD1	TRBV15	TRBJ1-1	CATSRDLLRGRFDTEAFF	TGTGCCACCAGCAGAGATCTTTTGAGGGGGCGTTTCGACACTGAAGCTTTCTTT
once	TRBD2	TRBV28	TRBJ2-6	CASSFPTSGTLSGANVLTF	TGTGCCAGCAGTTTCCCGACTAGCGGGACCCTTTCTGGGGCCAACGTCCTGACTTTC
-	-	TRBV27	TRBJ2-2	CASSLSAQTNTGELFF	TGTGCCAGCAGTTTATCGGCACAGACGAACACCGGGGAGCTGTTTTTT
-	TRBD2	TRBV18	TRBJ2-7	CASSPRGRVAGVVSYEQYF	TGTGCCAGCTCACCACGGGGCAGGGTGGCGGGAGTGGTTTCCTACGAGCAGTACTTC
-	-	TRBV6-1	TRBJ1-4	CASSPQRNEKLFF	TGTGCCAGCAGTCCCCAGAGGAATGAAAAACTGTTTTTT
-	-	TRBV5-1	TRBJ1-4	CASSLAGSGQDEKLFF	TGCGCCAGCAGTTTGGCGGGGTCCGGGCAGGATGAAAAACTGTTTTTT
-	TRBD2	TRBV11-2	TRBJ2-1	CASSPGLAGVYNEQFF	TGTGCCAGCAGCCCAGGACTAGCGGGGGTCTACAATGAGCAGTTCTTC
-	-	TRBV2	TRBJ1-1	CASTPGLGNTEAFF	TGTGCCAGCACCCCCGGGTTAGGGAACACTGAAGCTTTCTTT
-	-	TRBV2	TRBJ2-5	CASRAALGETQYF	TGTGCCAGCAGGGCTGCCCTGGGGGAGACCCAGTACTTC
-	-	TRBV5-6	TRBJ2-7	CASSLYQYEQYF	TGTGCCAGCAGCCTTTACCAATACGAGCAGTACTTC
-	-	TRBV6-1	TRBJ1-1	CASSVRAGIRGTEAFF	TGTGCCAGCAGTGTTCGGGCGGGGATAAGGGGCACTGAAGCTTTCTTT
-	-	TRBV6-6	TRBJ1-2	CASRLLRAYGYTF	TGTGCCAGCAGACTACTCAGGGCATACGGCTACACCTTC
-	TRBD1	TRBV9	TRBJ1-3	CASSVLTGDSGNTIYF	TGTGCCAGCAGCGTTCTTACAGGGGACTCTGGAAACACCATATATTTT
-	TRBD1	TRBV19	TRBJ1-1	CASSQPQGAAEVGAFF	TGTGCCAGTAGTCAACCCCAGGGGGCAGCAGAGGTGGGAGCTTTCTTT
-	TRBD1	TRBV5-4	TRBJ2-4	CASSLGDSIQYF	TGTGCCAGCAGCTTGGGGGACAGCATTCAGTACTTC
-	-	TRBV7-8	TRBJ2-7	CASSLGAGPYEQYF	TGTGCCAGCAGCTTAGGGGCAGGACCCTACGAGCAGTACTTC
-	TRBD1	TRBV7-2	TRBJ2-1	CASNRDRGYNEQFF	TGTGCCAGTAACCGGGACAGGGGATACAATGAGCAGTTCTTC
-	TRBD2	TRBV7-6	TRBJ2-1	CASSLPASGRLVSYNEQFF	TGTGCCAGCAGCTTACCCGCTAGCGGGAGGCTCGTTAGTTACAATGAGCAGTTCTTC
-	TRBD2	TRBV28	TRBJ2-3	CASSFAGGTDTQYF	TGTGCCAGCAGTTTCGCGGGGGGCACAGATACGCAGTATTTT
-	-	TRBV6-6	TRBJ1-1	CASSPSKNTEAFF	TGTGCCAGCAGTCCATCAAAGAACACTGAAGCTTTCTTT
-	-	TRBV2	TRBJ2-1	CASSAQGFNEQFF	TGTGCCAGCAGTGCCCAGGGGTTTAATGAGCAGTTCTTC